This T cell receptor (beta chain) was identified during a study of cytomegalovirus exposure and HLA in healthy donors. General observations from the study: Common viral pathogens were later found to be apparently linked to several of the most significant clusters.

The CDR3 extends over 15 amino acids. CDR1 and CDR2 from the germline V gene are LGHNA and YSLEER. V was pared by 0 bases and J by 8 bases, with 16 bases between. Note on this clone: Its specificity is not known.

The PCR was carried out with 60 Vbeta primers and 13 Jbeta primers. Sequencing used immunoSEQ multiplex PCR; TCRdb keeps in-frame clones, though not all of them. The sample shows under 200,000 clones, around 85% of them seen only once. The TCR comes from a man between 50 and 59 years old in good health and CMV-seropositive. The chain has TRBV4-3 and TRBJ1-2; the D gene is possibly TRBD1 (5 bases). The material sequenced was PBMCs. The CDR3 DNA reads as TGCGCCAGCAGCCAAGATTCTCAGGGCTTTCGGGGCTACACCTTC. It specifies CASSQDSQGFRGYTF.